Detailed here is one T cell receptor (beta chain). This CDR3 is 14 amino acids long. Trimming took 0 bases from V and 6 from J; bases not matched to a gene: 5. Germline CDR1 is DFQATT and CDR2 is SNEGSKA (reference sequence). These data belong to a study of blood T cells in healthy people across ages. Alongside a J-beta primer mix, a sample-barcoded 5' primer served in a second PCR lasting roughly 6 to 12 cycles. TCRdb analysed the 5' RACE reads with MiXCR anew, one entry per CDR3 protein. This sample has about 1.4 million distinct CDR3 sequences, with 59% found just once. The sequenced sample was blood. The clonotype comes from a man aged 18-30 years in good health. The chain is built from TRBV20-1 and TRBJ1-2; 9 bases agree with TRBD1. CDR3: CSARDPRTGDGYTF. In DNA, the CDR3 is TGCAGTGCTAGAGATCCTCGGACAGGGGATGGCTACACCTTC.